This passage covers 22 T cell receptor beta chains from one sample sequenced in a study of identical twins. TCRdb re-called the 5' RACE reads with MiXCR, one entry per CDR3 protein. The repertoire holds 1.5 million to 2 million distinct CDR3 sequences, with 32% as singletons. The specimen was cord blood. The source is a newborn girl in good health.

V and J are TRBV4-1 and TRBJ2-7, with 7 bases fitting TRBD1. V was pared by 4 bases and J by 2 bases, with 11 bases of the junction left unmatched. The CDR3 contains 16 residues. Germline V CDR1 and CDR2: MGHRA, YSYEKL. CDR3 DNA: TGCGCCAGCAGCCGACTTCCGATAGGGACAGCCTACGAGCAGTACTTC. This codes for CASSRLPIGTAYEQYF.

This chain connects TRBV29-1 to TRBJ1-2; possible D gene TRBD1, 5 bases. CDR3 length: 15 residues. The V gene lost 0 bases and the J gene lost 2 bases, with 13 bases spanning the gap. The germline gives CDR1 SQVTM, CDR2 ANQGSEA. The CDR3 loop is CSVEDWGIPNYGYTF. Written as DNA, the CDR3 is TGCAGCGTTGAAGATTGGGGCATTCCAAACTATGGCTACACCTTC.

This clonotype has more than one count but fewer than ten. CDR3: CASSVEPSGSSYNEQFF. The CDR3 nucleotides read TGTGCCAGCAGCGTAGAGCCTAGCGGGAGCTCCTACAATGAGCAGTTCTTC. V and J are TRBV9 and TRBJ2-1; TRBD2 aligns across 10 bases. CDR1 is SGDLS, CDR2 YYNGEE, per germline. The CDR3 spans 17 residues. The ends lost 0 bases at V and 0 bases at J; junction bases unmatched: 3.

This clonotype has just a few counts. The rearrangement links TRBV6-6 to TRBJ2-5; D ambiguous. The V end lost 6 bases, the J end lost 6 bases, and 14 bases lay between the germline ends. This CDR3 spans 13 amino acids. CDR1 MNHNY and CDR2 SVGAGI come from the germline V gene (reference sequence). The CDR3 nucleotides read TGTGCCAGCAGATTTAGGGTCGAGAAGACCCAGTACTTC. Its translation: CASRFRVEKTQYF.

The chain uses TRBV10-3 and TRBJ2-1; perhaps D is TRBD1 or TRBD2 (5 bases each). There are 14 residues in the CDR3. V lost 6 bases, J lost 9 bases, and 18 bases lay in between. Germline values: CDR1 ENHRY, CDR2 SYGVKD. The CDR3 bases are TGTGCCATCAGCCCCGGGACGGACTTTGTTGAGCAGTTCTTC. Translated: CAISPGTDFVEQFF.

The rearrangement uses TRBV2 and TRBJ1-6, with 8 bases matching TRBD1. V lost 3 bases to trimming and J lost 0 bases; unmatched junction nucleotides: 1. Germline values: CDR1 SNHLY, CDR2 FYNNEI. CDR3 length: 16 amino acids. The CDR3 sequence: CASSDRGRSYNSPLHF. CDR3 sequence (DNA): TGTGCCAGCAGTGACAGGGGGCGCTCCTATAATTCACCCCTCCACTTT.

This clonotype was counted between two and nine times. The CDR3 DNA is TGTGCCAGCGGTAGGGGTTGGGATTCACCCCTCCACTTT. Its protein product is CASGRGWDSPLHF. The rearrangement links TRBV12-3 or TRBV12-4 to TRBJ1-6; D is perhaps TRBD1 (5 bases). The CDR3 is 13 residues long. V lost 8 bases, J lost 8 bases, and 13 bases lay in between.

The rearrangement uses TRBV29-1 and TRBJ2-7; 7 nucleotides line up with TRBD1. Per the germline V gene, CDR1 is SQVTM and CDR2 is ANQGSEA. The V and J ends lost 3 bases and 2 bases, in that order; junction bases with no gene match: 10. CDR3 length equals 15 residues. The CDR3 nucleotides are TGCAGCGTTGAGGGGACCCGGGACAGTACCTACGAGCAGTACTTC. Residues: CSVEGTRDSTYEQYF.

The V and J genes are TRBV20-1 and TRBJ2-2; D possibly corresponds to TRBD2 (5 bases). This CDR3 region has 14 residues. Germline values: CDR1 DFQATT, CDR2 SNEGSKA (reference sequence). The germline V and J ends were trimmed by 0 bases and 7 bases, with 12 bases remaining between them. CDR3 nucleotide sequence: TGCAGTGCTAGAGATGGCGGGTCCATCGGGGAGCTGTTTTTT. Translation gives CSARDGGSIGELFF.

V usage is TRBV3-1 and J usage is TRBJ1-6, with D possibly being TRBD1 (6 bases). V dropped 5 bases and J dropped 8 bases, with 10 bases sitting between them. The CDR3 runs 13 residues. Germline CDR1 is LGHDT and CDR2 is YNNKEL (reference sequence). DNA for the CDR3: TGTGCCAGCAGCAAACGACAGGATTCACCCCTCCACTTT. Translated, it gives CASSKRQDSPLHF.

This clonotype was detected a few times. The chain joins TRBV6-5 to TRBJ2-5; D call uncertain. The germline V gene encodes CDR1 MNHEY and CDR2 SVGAGI. The germline V and J ends were trimmed by 0 bases and 1 base, with 6 bases remaining between them. The CDR3 has 14 residues. The CDR3 is CASSYSYLQETQYF. CDR3 DNA: TGTGCCAGCAGTTACTCGTATCTCCAAGAGACCCAGTACTTC.

The rearrangement links TRBV12-3 or TRBV12-4 to TRBJ2-1; 14 bases align to TRBD2. The assigned J gene may be wrong: the sequence end matches TRBJ2-7 better. This CDR3 has 17 amino acids. The CDR3 DNA reads as TGTGCCAGCAGTCCGACTAGCGGGGGGGCCTCCTACAATGAGCAGTACTTC. Translated: CASSPTSGGASYNEQYF.

The chain employs TRBV30 and TRBJ1-1, with 7 nucleotides matching TRBD1. Trimming removed 1 base from V and 4 bases from J; junction bases left unmatched: 0. This CDR3 spans 12 amino acids. Germline V gives CDR1 GTSNPN, CDR2 SVGIG (reference sequence). The CDR3 protein is CAWSGQGTEAFF. For the CDR3, the DNA is TGTGCCTGGAGTGGACAGGGCACTGAAGCTTTCTTT.

A few counts support this clonotype. The chain combines TRBV10-3 with TRBJ2-5; D gene uncertain. Germline CDR1 reads ENHRY; CDR2 reads SYGVKD. V was clipped by 0 bases and J by 2 bases, with 7 bases between them. This CDR3 spans 14 amino acids. CDR3 DNA: TGTGCCATCAGTGAGTCAGGGCGGCAAGAGACCCAGTACTTC. This codes for CAISESGRQETQYF.

This clonotype appeared many times. The chain is built from TRBV3-1 and TRBJ2-5; 14 bases match TRBD2. The V segment lost 1 base and the J segment 2 bases; nucleotides outside the gene matches: 0. Germline CDR1 LGHDT, CDR2 YNNKEL (reference sequence). This CDR3 is built from 16 residues. The CDR3 region has the DNA TGTGCCAGCAGCCAAGGACTAGCGGGGGGGCAAGAGACCCAGTACTTC. Translated: CASSQGLAGGQETQYF.

This clonotype was seen only a few times. V usage is TRBV11-3 and J usage is TRBJ2-3, with D perhaps TRBD2 (6 bases). Trimming removed 2 bases from V and 7 bases from J, with 13 bases in between. The CDR3 covers 14 residues. Germline assignment: CDR1 SGHNT and CDR2 YENEEA. The CDR3 nucleotides are TGTGCCAGCAGCTTATGGAGCGGAGGGCATACGCAGTATTTT. Protein sequence: CASSLWSGGHTQYF.

The DNA of the CDR3 is TGCAGCGTTGTAACAAGGCGCGGGGGCTACAATGAGCAGTTCTTC. It translates to CSVVTRRGGYNEQFF. The rearrangement joins TRBV29-1 to TRBJ2-1, with TRBD2 matching 7 bases. From germline, CDR1 is SQVTM and CDR2 ANQGSEA. J lost 3 bases, V lost 4 bases, and 9 bases had no gene match. The CDR3 runs to 15 residues.

Comment on this clonotype: One base away lies a much larger clone, so this may be a sequencing read error. The V and J genes are TRBV28 and TRBJ2-3; the match to TRBD2 covers 7 bases. After removal of 11 bases from V and 3 bases from J, the junction contained 14 bases not matched to a gene. Germline V gives CDR1 MDHEN, CDR2 SYDVKM. CDR3 size: 15 residues. CDR3 region: CACLRAGVGTDTQYF. The CDR3 bases are TGTGCCTGCCTGAGGGCGGGAGTGGGAACAGATACGCAGTATTTT. The variable domain in full, with the rest retrieved from reference TRBV28 and TRBJ2-3, is DVKVTQSSRYLVKRTGEKVFLECVQDMDHENMFWYRQDPGLGLRLIYFSYDVKMKEKGDIPEGYSVSREKKERFSLILESASTNQTSMYLCACLRAGVGTDTQYFGPGTRLTVL.

The genes are TRBV20-1 and TRBJ2-3; TRBD1 is a possible D gene (5 bases). V lost 6 bases and J 0 bases, leaving 10 bases between the germline ends. Germline CDR1 reads DFQATT; CDR2 reads SNEGSKA (reference sequence). The CDR3 has 13 amino acids. CDR3 coding DNA: TGCAGTGCAGGGGTTCCTAGCACAGATACGCAGTATTTT. Encoded protein: CSAGVPSTDTQYF.

With respect to this clonotype: Just one base apart from a much larger clone, this may be a read error. The chain recombines TRBV11-2 with TRBJ2-7; 7 bases are a match to TRBD2. J was trimmed by 0 bases and V by 6 bases; bases with no gene match: 5. From germline, CDR1 is SGHAT and CDR2 FQNNGV. This CDR3 region has 14 residues. The CDR3 spells CASSFGLGSYEQYF. The CDR3 region has the DNA TGTGCCAGCAGTTTCGGACTAGGCTCCTACGAGCAGTACTTC. Drawing the rest from reference TRBV11-2 and TRBJ2-7, the complete variable domain is EAGVAQSPRYKIIEKRQSVAFWCNPISGHATLYWYQQILGQGPKLLIQFQNNGVVDDSQLPKDRFSAERLKGVDSTLKIQPAKLEDSAVYLCASSFGLGSYEQYFGPGTRLTVT.

This clonotype came up a few times. The chain combines TRBV5-1 with TRBJ2-3; 7 nucleotides match TRBD1. The CDR3 runs to 18 residues. J lost 0 bases, V lost 2 bases, and 12 bases had no gene match. Germline assignment: CDR1 SGHRS and CDR2 YFSETQ. CDR3 in DNA: TGCGCCAGCAGCTTTGCCCAGACAGGGCTTACTAGCACAGATACGCAGTATTTT. Translation: CASSFAQTGLTSTDTQYF. The whole variable domain, filled in from reference TRBV5-1 and TRBJ2-3, reads KAGVTQTPRYLIKTRGQQVTLSCSPISGHRSVSWYQQTPGQGLQFLFEYFSETQRNKGNFPGRFSGRQFSNSRSEMNVSTLELGDSALYLCASSFAQTGLTSTDTQYFGPGTRLTVL.

The rearrangement uses TRBV7-2 and TRBJ1-6, with 8 bases fitting TRBD1. CDR3 size: 18 residues. The germline V gene encodes CDR1 SGHTA and CDR2 FQGNSA. V lost 2 bases and J lost 7; bases outside the gene matches: 13. This CDR3 is CASSLLDPRTGTNSPLHF. CDR3 nucleotide sequence: TGTGCCAGCAGCTTACTAGACCCCCGGACAGGGACCAATTCACCCCTCCACTTT.